The 32 T cell receptor beta chains listed next were all sequenced from one sample in a study of T cells in women clearing cervical HPV infection. Only in-frame clones appear in the TCRdb table, and some are missing; sequencing was by immunoSEQ multiplex PCR. The sample table includes 15,000 to 20,000 clones. Sequencing used blood buffy coat. These receptors all come from a woman aged 18 to 69 with a cervical HPV16 infection that either progressed to CIN3+ or cleared (not recorded which).

A note on this clone: With the read ending 3 residues before the CDR3 end, the germline J gene is used to fill in that end. The chain combines TRBV20-1 with TRBJ1-5; D unclear. V shed 5 bases and J shed 0 bases, with 8 bases lying between them. Germline V gene data show CDR1 as DFQATT and CDR2 as SNEGSKA (reference sequence). This CDR3 comprises 13 residues. CDR3 amino acids: CSASSGSNQPQHF. The CDR3 DNA, read in part, is TGCAGTGCTTCTTCAGGTAGCAATCAGCCC.

A note on this clone: Sequencing ends 3 residues short of the CDR3 end; the germline J gene provides the rest. The rearrangement joins TRBV20-1 to TRBJ2-7; 8 bases fit TRBD2. CDR3 length equals 16 residues. Germline trimming cut 0 bases from V and 2 bases from J; bases unmatched to any gene: 9. Germline V gives CDR1 DFQATT, CDR2 SNEGSKA (reference sequence). CDR3 loop: CSARDPHAGLAYEQYF. CDR3 bases read: TGCAGTGCTAGAGATCCACACGCGGGACTAGCCTACGAG.

Of note for this clone: From the germline J gene comes the end of the CDR3, since the read stops 3 residues before it. This rearrangement joins TRBV29-1 to TRBJ2-7; D call uncertain. CDR1 SQVTM and CDR2 ANQGSEA come from the germline V gene. The CDR3 has 13 amino acids. The germline V and J ends were trimmed by 1 base and 0 bases, with 7 bases remaining between them. CDR3 in amino acids: CSVEGLTSYEQYF. The sequenced part of the CDR3 DNA is TGCAGCGTTGAAGGGCTCACCTCCTACGAG.

Notes on this clone: The read terminates 3 residues before the CDR3 end, so the remaining end is supplied by the germline J gene. The rearrangement uses TRBV18 and TRBJ2-1; D is unclear. The length of the CDR3 is 14 residues. V was pared by 2 bases and J by 0 bases, with 5 bases between. Looked up from germline, CDR1 is KGHSH and CDR2 is LQKENI. The CDR3 bases that were read are TGTGCCAGCTCACCAGCCAGCTCCTACAATGAG. It yields the protein CASSPASSYNE. The CDR3 in its entirety is CASSPASSYNEQFF.

To note about this clone: The read gets to within 3 residues of the CDR3 end, and the germline J gene fills in the rest. The chain is built from TRBV28 and TRBJ2-3; 15 bases map to TRBD2. Losses at the gene ends were 5 bases for V and 0 bases for J; bases not matched to a gene: 6. This CDR3 contains 18 residues. Germline V gene lookup returns CDR1 MDHEN and CDR2 SYDVKM. CDR3 sequence reads: CASSPRTSGRVSTDTQYF. CDR3 DNA, as far as it was read: TGTGCCAGCAGTCCCCGGACTAGCGGGAGGGTTAGCACAGATACG.

The CDR3: CASGSGGVRTGELFF. The CDR3 bases that were read are TGTGCCAGCGGTTCAGGGGGCGTAAGGACCGGGGAG. The chain joins TRBV19 to TRBJ2-2; 8 positions agree with TRBD1. The CDR3 is cut off 3 residues early in the read; its end comes from the germline J gene. V shed 9 bases, J shed 5 bases, and the junction held 11 bases outside the gene matches. CDR1 is LNHDA and CDR2 is SQIVND in the germline V gene (reference sequence). The CDR3 has 15 residues. Full variable domain (missing parts from reference TRBV19 and TRBJ2-2): DGGITQSPKYLFRKEGQNVTLSCEQNLNHDAMYWYRQDPGQGLRLIYYSQIVNDFQKGDIAEGYSVSREKKESFPLTVTSAQKNPTAFYLCASGSGGVRTGELFFGEGSRLTVL.

Of note for this clone: Its ends do not fully match the called genes, so a read error is possible. The CDR3 end lies 3 residues beyond the end of the read and is filled in from the germline J gene. V gene TRBV20-1 combines with J gene TRBJ2-7; 8 nucleotides agree with TRBD1. Germline-derived CDR1 and CDR2 are DFQATT and SNEGSKA (reference sequence). This CDR3 is 14 amino acids long. The covered CDR3 bases are TGCAGTGCTAGATCCGGGACAGGCTCCGACGAG. It yields the protein CSARSGTGSDE. The whole CDR3 reads CSARSGTGSDEQYF.

Regarding this clone: One end of the junction does not line up with germline, which may come from a read error. The CDR3 is cut off 3 residues early in the read; its end comes from the germline J gene. V is TRBV19 and J is TRBJ1-5, with D possibly being TRBD1 (6 bases). The CDR3 has 16 amino acids. Germline V CDR1 and CDR2: LNHDA, SQIVND (reference sequence). The sequenced part of the CDR3 DNA is TGTGCCAGTAGTATAGATAGCCAGGGGTGGGATCATCCC. It is translated as CASSIDSQGWDHP. The full CDR3 protein reads CASSIDSQGWDHPQHF.

Regarding this clone: The read gets to within 3 residues of the CDR3 end, and the germline J gene fills in the rest. The genes are TRBV11-3 and TRBJ2-1, with a weak D call TRBD2 (5 bases). CDR1 SGHNT and CDR2 YENEEA come from the germline V gene. Deletions cut 1 base from V and 9 bases from J, with 13 bases between. The length of the CDR3 is 14 residues. The CDR3 loop is CASSLGQPGSEQFF. The covered CDR3 bases are TGTGCCAGCAGCTTAGGGCAGCCGGGGAGTGAG.

As to this clone: The CDR3 extends 3 residues past the end of the read, so its final part is completed from the germline J gene. The chain couples TRBV5-1 to TRBJ2-2; TRBD1 matches at 7 bases. Germline loops: CDR1 SGHRS, CDR2 YFSETQ. This CDR3 contains 15 residues. Losses at the gene ends were 4 bases for V and 2 bases for J; bases not matched to a gene: 5. The covered CDR3 bases are TGCGCCAGCAGCCCCGGGACAGTAAACACCGGGGAG. It codes for CASSPGTVNTGE. The full CDR3 sequence reads CASSPGTVNTGELFF.

A remark on this clone: The read terminates 3 residues before the CDR3 end, so the remaining end is supplied by the germline J gene. This sequence joins TRBV6-4 and TRBJ2-2, with D tentatively TRBD1 (5 bases). V was shortened by 0 bases and J by 6 bases, with 8 bases between the two germline ends. Germline-derived CDR1 and CDR2 are MRHNA and SNTAGT. CDR3 size: 14 residues. CDR3 loop: CASSDSKGAGELFF. The covered CDR3 bases are TGTGCCAGCAGTGACTCCAAAGGGGCCGGGGAG.

As concerns this clone: The read stops 3 residues short of the end of the CDR3; the missing end is completed from the germline J gene. This chain joins TRBV29-1 and TRBJ2-4; no clear D. This CDR3 region has 13 residues. CDR1 and CDR2 (germline): SQVTM, ANQGSEA. The CDR3 DNA, read in part, is TGCAGCGTTGAGGTTCCAGAGAACTATGGT. Translating gives CSVEVPENYG. The whole CDR3 sequence is CSVEVPENYGQYF.

A note on this clone: Read sequence stops 3 residues before the CDR3 end, and the germline J gene provides the missing end. This chain links TRBV18 with TRBJ2-2; TRBD1 aligns across 7 bases. There are 15 residues in the CDR3. The trim removed 6 bases at V and 6 bases at J, leaving 10 bases unmatched. CDR1 is KGHSH, CDR2 LQKENI, per germline. This chain's CDR3 is CASSLDRVPAGELFF. CDR3 DNA, as far as it was read: TGTGCCAGCTCCCTCGACAGGGTCCCCGCCGGGGAG.

A note on this clone: Sequencing ends 3 residues short of the CDR3 end; the germline J gene provides the rest. The J gene is TRBJ2-3, the V gene TRBV19; the match to TRBD2 covers 7 bases. This CDR3 region has 15 residues. Per germline, CDR1 LNHDA and CDR2 SQIVND (reference sequence). CDR3 DNA, as far as it was read: TGTGCCAGTAGTATCTTACGGGGAGGGCTTCAGCCG. Translation gives CASSILRGGLQP. The entire CDR3 protein is CASSILRGGLQPQYF.

About this clone itself: The read ends 3 residues shy of where the CDR3 ends; the end is completed using the germline J gene. The J gene is TRBJ2-7, the V gene TRBV7-6, with TRBD1 matching 7 bases. The CDR3 totals 14 residues. V was clipped by 5 bases and J by 6 bases; unmatched bases: 10. Germline CDR1 reads SGHVS; CDR2 reads FNYEAQ. The CDR3: CASSRDEQGIEQYF. Partial CDR3 DNA: TGTGCCAGCAGCCGAGATGAACAGGGGATCGAG.

Concerning this clone: The read ends 3 residues before the CDR3 terminus; that terminus is restored from the germline J gene. The chain has TRBV7-2 and TRBJ1-2; TRBD1 is a possible D gene (6 bases). The CDR3 runs to 15 residues. Trimming stripped 2 bases from V and 4 bases from J, with 14 bases between. Germline V gene sequence: CDR1 SGHTA, CDR2 FQGNSA. The CDR3 reads CASSLSGGAPYGYTF. CDR3 DNA, as far as it was read: TGTGCCAGCAGCTTATCGGGGGGGGCCCCCTATGGC.

In the case of this clone: The DNA ends 3 residues before the CDR3 does, and the rest of the CDR3 is filled in from the germline J gene. This rearrangement joins TRBV20-1 to TRBJ2-1; possible D gene TRBD2, 7 bases. With 2 bases removed from V and 2 bases from J, the gap between germline ends came to 22 bases. The CDR3 totals 18 residues. The germline V gene has CDR1 DFQATT and CDR2 SNEGSKA (reference sequence). CDR3: CSARSWGGGGETYNEQFF. The sequenced part of the CDR3 DNA is TGCAGTGCTAGATCCTGGGGCGGCGGGGGCGAAACCTACAATGAG.

A word on this clone: The read terminates 3 residues ahead of where the CDR3 ends, so the germline J gene completes it. The rearrangement joins TRBV19 to TRBJ1-4; tentative D call: TRBD1 (6 bases). The CDR3 contains 15 residues. Germline lookup yields CDR1 LNHDA and CDR2 SQIVND (reference sequence). The part of the CDR3 DNA that was read is TGTGCCAGTAGAGTTAACAGGGACCTTAATTCACCA. This sequence encodes CASRVNRDLNSP. The whole CDR3 protein is CASRVNRDLNSPLFF.

Comment on this clone: One end of the junction fails to match germline, which may point to a read error. The read terminates 3 residues ahead of where the CDR3 ends, so the germline J gene completes it. The rearrangement joins TRBV4-2 to TRBJ2-3; no clear D. This CDR3 has 15 residues. CDR1 is LGHNA and CDR2 is YNFKEQ in the germline V gene. The part of the CDR3 DNA that was read is TGCGCCAGCAGCCTCCAGATCGACAACACAGATACG. It translates to CASSLQIDNTDT. In full, the CDR3 reads CASSLQIDNTDTQYF.

A word on this clone: Read data end 3 residues before the CDR3 end; the end is taken from the germline J gene. J is TRBJ2-3 and V is TRBV12-5; no clear D. Germline values: CDR1 LGHNT, CDR2 FRNRAP. V dropped 2 bases and J dropped 4 bases, with 7 bases sitting between them. This CDR3 region has 13 residues. CDR3 DNA, as far as it was read: TGTGCTAGTGGTTTGAAGGGTCCAGATACG. As protein: CASGLKGPDT. The whole CDR3 protein is CASGLKGPDTQYF.

As for this clone: The CDR3 is cut off 3 residues early in the read; its end comes from the germline J gene. This rearrangement joins TRBV11-2 to TRBJ1-2; TRBD1 matches 7 bases. This CDR3 has 13 amino acids. Germline loops: CDR1 SGHAT, CDR2 FQNNGV. Incomplete CDR3 DNA: TGTGCCAGCAGCTTGGGGCAGGGGGGAGTC. Encoded protein: CASSLGQGGV. The whole CDR3 is CASSLGQGGVYTF.

In the case of this clone: A junction boundary mismatches the germline segment, possibly from a read error. Read sequence stops 3 residues before the CDR3 end, and the germline J gene provides the missing end. The chain recombines TRBV4-2 with TRBJ1-4, with 8 positions matching TRBD1. The CDR3 contains 15 residues. Germline CDR1 and CDR2: LGHNA and YNFKEQ. The CDR3 is CASSQQTGGYEKLFF. The part of the CDR3 DNA that was read is TGCGCCAGCAGCCAACAAACAGGGGGGTATGAAAAA.

Of note for this clone: Read sequence stops 3 residues before the CDR3 end, and the germline J gene provides the missing end. This chain connects TRBV23-1 to TRBJ2-6; 9 nucleotides line up with TRBD1. TRBV23-1 counts as an open reading frame of uncertain function. The CDR3 runs 18 residues. V dropped 0 bases and J dropped 0; count of bases not matched to a gene: 3. The CDR3 loop reads CASSQSGQGNSGANVLTF. The CDR3 DNA, read in part, is TGCGCCAGCAGTCAATCGGGACAGGGCAACTCTGGGGCCAACGTC.

To note about this clone: The read halts 3 residues ahead of the CDR3 end, with the missing end drawn from the germline J gene. The chain employs TRBV7-6 and TRBJ1-2, with D possibly being TRBD1 (6 bases). The CDR3 consists of 16 residues. Germline CDR1 reads SGHVS; CDR2 reads FNYEAQ. The CDR3 sequence is CASSPIGGASYNDYTF. CDR3 bases read: TGTGCCAGCAGCCCAATCGGGGGGGCCTCCTACAATGAC.

On this clone itself: The read gets to within 3 residues of the CDR3 end, and the germline J gene fills in the rest. The chain links TRBV29-1 to TRBJ1-3, with no clear D. Germline V lookup: CDR1 SQVTM, CDR2 ANQGSEA. This CDR3 comprises 11 residues. V lost 6 bases and J 3 bases, leaving 6 bases between the germline ends. The sequenced part of the CDR3 DNA is TGCAGCGTCAGGAGTGGAAACACC. Its protein product is CSVRSGNT. The complete CDR3 protein is CSVRSGNTIYF.

On this clone: The DNA ends 3 residues before the CDR3 does, and the rest of the CDR3 is filled in from the germline J gene. The chain links TRBV5-4 to TRBJ2-2, with D unresolved. The V gene lost 4 bases and the J gene lost 8 bases, with 9 bases spanning the gap. The CDR3 totals 12 residues. Germline V lookup: CDR1 SGHNT, CDR2 YYREEE (reference sequence). The CDR3 region is CASSTSEGELFF. CDR3 bases read: TGTGCCAGCAGCACAAGCGAAGGGGAG.

The CDR3 protein is CASSARQISEAFF. Incomplete CDR3 DNA: TGTGCCAGCAGCGCTCGACAAATCTCTGAA. The chain uses TRBV7-6 and TRBJ1-1; no clear D gene. The CDR3 goes on 3 residues after the read ends, and that part is filled in from the germline J gene. Trimming shortened V by 5 bases and J by 6 bases, and 13 bases separated the two germline ends. The CDR3 length is 13 residues. Germline V gene data show CDR1 as SGHVS and CDR2 as FNYEAQ. Full variable domain (missing parts from reference TRBV7-6 and TRBJ1-1): GAGVSQSPRYKVTKRGQDVALRCDPISGHVSLYWYRQALGQGPEFLTYFNYEAQQDKSGLPNDRFSAERPEGSISTLTIQRTEQRDSAMYRCASSARQISEAFFGQGTRLTVV.

CDR3 DNA, as far as it was read: TGTGCCAGCAGCTTATCTAGGGGTATCACAGATACC. Protein sequence: CASSLSRGITDT. The entire CDR3 protein reads CASSLSRGITDTYTF. This rearrangement joins TRBV7-9 to TRBJ1-2; D perhaps matches TRBD1 (5 bases). The sequence runs out 3 residues before the end of the CDR3; the remainder is reconstructed from the germline J gene. The CDR3 length is 15 residues. Per germline, CDR1 SEHNR and CDR2 FQNEAQ (reference sequence). The variable domain in full, completed from reference TRBV7-9 and TRBJ1-2, reads DTGVSQNPRHKITKRGQNVTFRCDPISEHNRLYWYRQTLGQGPEFLTYFQNEAQLEKSRLLSDRFSAERPKGSFSTLEIQRTEQGDSAMYLCASSLSRGITDTYTFGSGTRLTVV.

Remarks on this clone: The CDR3 is cut off 3 residues early in the read; its end comes from the germline J gene. V gene TRBV18 combines with J gene TRBJ1-1; a possible D gene is TRBD1 (5 bases). CDR3 size: 16 residues. In germline, CDR1 is KGHSH, CDR2 LQKENI. The CDR3 protein is CASSPQSQGGSGLAFF. The CDR3 bases that were read are TGTGCCAGCTCACCACAGAGCCAGGGAGGGAGCGGGTTA.

In the case of this clone: The CDR3 end is not reached by the read, which stops 3 residues before it; the germline J gene fills it in. The chain couples TRBV11-1 to TRBJ1-4; D is unresolved. This CDR3 is 14 amino acids long. The germline CDR1 and CDR2 sequences are SGHAT and FQDESV (reference sequence). V lost 3 bases, J lost 0 bases, and 5 bases lay in between. CDR3 bases read: TGTGCCAGCAGCTTCACATCAACTAATGAAAAA. This sequence encodes CASSFTSTNEK. In full, the CDR3 reads CASSFTSTNEKLFF.

CDR3 bases read: TGCGCCAGCAGCGCGACAGGGAGTACTGAG. Its translation is CASSATGSTE. The full CDR3 reads CASSATGSTEQFF. The chain couples TRBV5-1 to TRBJ2-1; 7 positions agree with TRBD1. The CDR3 end is not reached by the read, which stops 3 residues before it; the germline J gene fills it in. Losses at the gene ends were 4 bases for V and 9 bases for J; bases not matched to a gene: 7. Germline V lookup: CDR1 SGHRS, CDR2 YFSETQ. This CDR3 contains 13 residues.

Of note for this clone: The read ends 3 residues early relative to the CDR3; the germline J gene fills the gap. The chain has TRBV5-1 and TRBJ2-6, with D hard to call. Germline CDR1 and CDR2: SGHRS and YFSETQ. There are 15 residues in the CDR3. Deletions cut 4 bases from V and 3 bases from J, with 11 bases between. The covered CDR3 bases are TGCGCCAGCAGCCCCGGTCCAGGTGGGGCCAACGTC. The encoded protein is CASSPGPGGANV. The complete CDR3 reads CASSPGPGGANVLTF.